The present T cell receptor (beta chain) was sequenced within a study of cytomegalovirus exposure and HLA in healthy donors. About the research overall: Genotyping showed roughly 76% of 398 donors falling in the Caucasian-associated ancestry cluster.

V lost 6 bases and J lost 7; bases outside the gene matches: 9. The germline V gene has CDR1 SNHLY and CDR2 FYNNEI. The CDR3 sequence is 14 residues long. This clone came up a few times. The antigen is undetermined. The PCR contained 60 Vbeta and 13 Jbeta primers. Original analysis: An analysis performed later counted 74 million or so unique TCR beta chains (roughly 11 million of them shared). The assay was immunoSEQ multiplex PCR, and TCRdb's table has in-frame clones only and misses some. The DNA gave D and trimming, while V, J and clone size come from that table. This sample carries 150,000 to 250,000 clones, less than 85% of them seen once, and the ten largest clones take under 2%. Unrecorded immune exposures were likely, despite nominal health at sampling. Study outcomes and limitations: Versus the approximately 700-donor mean, an Asian-associated ancestry cluster reportedly showed fewer N-insertions in a later analysis.

The material sequenced was PBMCs. The source is a girl between 10 and 17 years old in good health and CMV-seropositive. The chain uses TRBV2 and TRBJ1-2; TRBD1 agrees at 9 bases. CDR3 residues: CASSPGTGLTGYTF. CDR3 nucleotide sequence: TGTGCCAGCAGCCCCGGGACAGGGCTGACTGGCTACACCTTC.